This T cell receptor (beta chain) was sequenced for a study of blood T cell repertoires in COVID-19. Study-level information: The samples span acute and convalescent COVID-19 from the United States, Italy and Spain. Sources were T cells, B-cell-depleted T cells, or PBMCs; the material itself was cDNA or gDNA.

Study processing details: Nucleated cell number was recorded as an estimate derived from reference gene primer amplification. TCRdb's copy holds only in-frame clones and misses some; the assay was immunoSEQ multiplex PCR. The D gene and trimming were derived from the DNA, and the V and J assignments and clone size from that table. The repertoire has 150,000 to 200,000 clones, around 82% of them found once; the top ten carry 12% to 15%. Trimming removed 4 bases at V and 1 base at J, with 16 bases between. Per the germline V gene, CDR1 is SGHTA and CDR2 is FQGNSA. The CDR3 spans 17 residues. This chain links TRBV7-2 with TRBJ1-4; maybe TRBD1 (6 bases). Sequenced: peripheral blood. The sequence derives from a man aged 18 to 35 with active or convalescent COVID-19. The CDR3 nucleotides read TGTGCCAGCAGCTGGACAGCTTCCCCACAAACTAATGAAAAACTGTTTTTT. As protein: CASSWTASPQTNEKLFF.